The 3 T cell receptor beta chains below come from one sample, sequenced in a study of blood T cell repertoires in COVID-19. Here immunoSEQ multiplex PCR was the method, and the copy in TCRdb shows in-frame clones only, minus some. This sample has 140,000 to 150,000 clones, with over 75% found just once. The sequencing sample was made of peripheral blood. The receptors here all came from a man aged 55 to 70 with active or convalescent COVID-19.

This clone was counted once. The chain joins TRBV19 to TRBJ2-6; the D gene is possibly TRBD1 (5 bases). Per germline, CDR1 LNHDA and CDR2 SQIVND (reference sequence). V was cut by 6 bases and J by 4 bases, with 22 bases left in between. The CDR3 is 18 amino acids. The CDR3 sequence: CASRRSGAALGGANVLTF. The CDR3 DNA reads as TGTGCCAGTAGAAGATCTGGGGCAGCCTTGGGCGGGGCCAACGTCCTGACTTTC.

The chain is built from TRBV28 and TRBJ1-5, with TRBD1 identical over 9 bases. The CDR3 is made up of 15 amino acids. Trimming at V came to 3 bases and at J to 7 bases, leaving 7 bases not matched to a gene. Germline-derived CDR1 and CDR2 are MDHEN and SYDVKM. CDR3 amino acids: CASSFGQGFRQPQHF. Here the CDR3 DNA reads TGTGCCAGCAGTTTTGGACAGGGGTTCAGGCAGCCCCAGCATTTT.

The chain has TRBV9 and TRBJ2-3, with 12 bases identical to TRBD2. The CDR3 runs 16 residues. Trimming removed 4 bases from V and 6 bases from J; junction bases left unmatched: 9. The germline CDR1 and CDR2 sequences are SGDLS and YYNGEE. CDR3 DNA sequence: TGTGCCAGCAGCCCTATTTCTAGCGGGAGGGTGGATACGCAGTATTTT. Its protein product is CASSPISSGRVDTQYF.